A selection of T cell receptor beta chains follows, all from one sample in a study of response to subunit inactivated influenza vaccine. MiXCR, run by TCRdb on the RT-PCR reads, gives a single entry per CDR3 protein. Of more than 500,000 distinct CDR3 sequences in the sample, 10% to 12% were seen once. This same sample was also taken into another study, of T cells expressing NK-cell markers.

The source was PBMCs from blood, collected on the day of vaccination. These receptors were obtained from a man in his fifties who received an inactivated influenza vaccine. Each CDR3 is given with its conserved first and last residue. Each record gives: CDR3 protein, V gene, D gene, J gene. D genes are given only for firm matches.

CDR3: CASSYPPRRNYNSPLHF
V: TRBV6-5
D: .
J: TRBJ1-6

CDR3: CASSYNSGRETQYF
V: TRBV6-2/TRBV6-3
D: TRBD2
J: TRBJ2-5

CDR3: CASSFGTGVGTDTQYF
V: TRBV28
D: TRBD1
J: TRBJ2-3

CDR3: CSARAGGRQETQYF
V: TRBV20-1
D: .
J: TRBJ2-5

CDR3: CASSAVNTEAFF
V: TRBV9
D: .
J: TRBJ1-1

CDR3: CASSVRDRVQETQYF
V: TRBV19
D: TRBD1
J: TRBJ2-5

CDR3: CASSFGETYEQYF
V: TRBV7-9
D: .
J: TRBJ2-7

CDR3: CASSLRLDQYSYNEQFF
V: TRBV9
D: .
J: TRBJ2-1

CDR3: CSASRQTQETQYF
V: TRBV20-1
D: .
J: TRBJ2-5

CDR3: CASSLVSRTGPYGYTF
V: TRBV7-6
D: TRBD1
J: TRBJ1-2

CDR3: CASSLEAIPYNEQFF
V: TRBV11-2
D: .
J: TRBJ2-1

CDR3: CASTPRPGSSYEQYF
V: TRBV12-3/TRBV12-4
D: .
J: TRBJ2-7

CDR3: CSARIEQFF
V: TRBV20-1
D: .
J: TRBJ2-1

CDR3: CAWSGLVSGELFF
V: TRBV30
D: .
J: TRBJ2-2

CDR3: CASSLGNSQETQYF
V: TRBV5-1
D: .
J: TRBJ2-5

CDR3: CASSFEQGNSPLHF
V: TRBV5-1
D: .
J: TRBJ1-6

CDR3: CASSLVPGASGYQPQHF
V: TRBV7-2
D: .
J: TRBJ1-5

CDR3: CASSHQQAANTGELFF
V: TRBV14
D: .
J: TRBJ2-2

CDR3: CASSLGGWGPYEQYF
V: TRBV7-9
D: .
J: TRBJ2-7

CDR3: CSVEVREGTDTQYF
V: TRBV29-1
D: TRBD2
J: TRBJ2-3

CDR3: CASSTASSLWGKQYF
V: TRBV28
D: .
J: TRBJ2-7

CDR3: CASSRQPSGSYEQYF
V: TRBV4-3
D: .
J: TRBJ2-7

CDR3: CASSPGQGLLAGVYEQYF
V: TRBV18
D: TRBD2
J: TRBJ2-7

CDR3: CSATTDRGWNTIYF
V: TRBV20-1
D: .
J: TRBJ1-3

CDR3: CASSLKPARETQYF
V: TRBV7-2
D: .
J: TRBJ2-5

CDR3: CASSQTPRRAGGEQFF
V: TRBV4-1
D: .
J: TRBJ2-1

CDR3: CASSYWRNEAYEQYF
V: TRBV6-5
D: .
J: TRBJ2-7

CDR3: CASSLDLFANTGELFF
V: TRBV5-6
D: .
J: TRBJ2-2

CDR3: CASSKERGGNTGELFF
V: TRBV5-1
D: TRBD2
J: TRBJ2-2

CDR3: CASSQISGVEQFF
V: TRBV14
D: .
J: TRBJ2-1

CDR3: CASSTGLADTDTQYF
V: TRBV19
D: TRBD2
J: TRBJ2-3

CDR3: CASSQPLAGGYYNEQFF
V: TRBV4-2
D: TRBD2
J: TRBJ2-1

CDR3: CASSNDPSYRTQYF
V: TRBV28
D: .
J: TRBJ2-5

CDR3: CASKGLARQGTQYF
V: TRBV2
D: TRBD2
J: TRBJ2-5

CDR3: CASSVASGRASGEETQYF
V: TRBV9
D: TRBD2
J: TRBJ2-5

CDR3: CASSYEVSTYNEQFF
V: TRBV6-5
D: .
J: TRBJ2-1

CDR3: CSARALASENTGELFF
V: TRBV20-1
D: .
J: TRBJ2-2

CDR3: CASGEARGTDTQYF
V: TRBV12-3/TRBV12-4
D: .
J: TRBJ2-3

CDR3: CASSKVTGTVKETQYF
V: TRBV4-1
D: TRBD1
J: TRBJ2-5

CDR3: CASSLMSKLTYNEQFF
V: TRBV28
D: .
J: TRBJ2-1